The clone carrying this T cell receptor (beta chain) appeared many times. Its antigen is still unknown. The sample belongs to a study of CD8 T cells in ankylosing spondylitis. Findings and limits, study-wide: A TCR beta motif made of fewer than ten highly homologous variants seemed typical of ankylosing spondylitis blood. Disease-linked clones had a CD8+ phenotype and relatively low frequency in peripheral blood.

Quantitative 5'-RACE was performed with molecular barcodes, and it yielded the TCR beta libraries. TCRdb independently ran MiXCR on the 5' RACE reads; one entry per CDR3 protein. The data contain 25,000 to 35,000 distinct CDR3 sequences, about 30% of them singletons. The sequenced sample consisted of synovial fluid, either unsorted or a sorted T cell fraction (not recorded which). The sequence was obtained from a male donor with ankylosing spondylitis.

In nucleotides, the CDR3 is TGTGCCAGCAGTTTATTGGGCCGGGACAGGGGGCTTGGGGTCAATGAGCAGTTCTTC. This gives the protein CASSLLGRDRGLGVNEQFF. The V gene is TRBV27, the J gene TRBJ2-1; 12 bases align to TRBD1. Germline CDR1 and CDR2: MNHEY and SMNVEV (reference sequence). The CDR3 sequence is 19 residues long. Germline trimming cut 1 base from V and 6 bases from J; bases unmatched to any gene: 13.